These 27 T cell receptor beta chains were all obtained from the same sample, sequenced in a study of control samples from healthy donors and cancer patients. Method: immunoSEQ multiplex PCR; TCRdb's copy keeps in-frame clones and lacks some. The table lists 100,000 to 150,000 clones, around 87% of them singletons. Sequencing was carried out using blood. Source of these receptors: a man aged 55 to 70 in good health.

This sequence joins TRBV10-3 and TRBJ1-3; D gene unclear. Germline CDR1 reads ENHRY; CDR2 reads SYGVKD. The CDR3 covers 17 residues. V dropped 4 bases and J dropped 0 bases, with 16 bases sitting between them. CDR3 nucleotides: TGTGCCATCAGTGGCCAACAGTTAGCGAGCTCTGGAAACACCATATATTTT. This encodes CAISGQQLASSGNTIYF.

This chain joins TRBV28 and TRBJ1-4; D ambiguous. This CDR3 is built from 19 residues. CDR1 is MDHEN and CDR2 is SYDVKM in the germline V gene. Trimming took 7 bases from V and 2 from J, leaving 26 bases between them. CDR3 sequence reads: CASNPNLLGNKATNEKLFF. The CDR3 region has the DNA TGTGCCAGCAACCCTAATTTGTTGGGGAATAAGGCTACTAATGAAAAACTGTTTTTT.

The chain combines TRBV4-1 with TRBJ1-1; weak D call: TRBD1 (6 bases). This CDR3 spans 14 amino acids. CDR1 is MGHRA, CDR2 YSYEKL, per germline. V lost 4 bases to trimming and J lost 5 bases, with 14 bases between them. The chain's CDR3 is CASSPRGVKTEAFF. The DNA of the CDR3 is TGCGCCAGCAGCCCCAGGGGTGTAAAGACTGAAGCTTTCTTT.

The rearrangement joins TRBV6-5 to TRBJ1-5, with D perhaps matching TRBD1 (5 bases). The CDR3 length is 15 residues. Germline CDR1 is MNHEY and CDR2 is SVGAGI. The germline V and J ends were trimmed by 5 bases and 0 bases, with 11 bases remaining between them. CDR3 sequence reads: CASSPGHTSNQPQHF. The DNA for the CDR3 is TGTGCCAGCAGTCCTGGACACACTAGCAATCAGCCCCAGCATTTT.

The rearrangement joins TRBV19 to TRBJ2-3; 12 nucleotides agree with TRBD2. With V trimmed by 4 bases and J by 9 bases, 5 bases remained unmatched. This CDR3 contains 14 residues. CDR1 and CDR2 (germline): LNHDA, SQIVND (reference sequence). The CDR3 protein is CASSTQTSGGTQYF. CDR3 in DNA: TGTGCCAGTAGTACCCAGACTAGCGGGGGAACGCAGTATTTT.

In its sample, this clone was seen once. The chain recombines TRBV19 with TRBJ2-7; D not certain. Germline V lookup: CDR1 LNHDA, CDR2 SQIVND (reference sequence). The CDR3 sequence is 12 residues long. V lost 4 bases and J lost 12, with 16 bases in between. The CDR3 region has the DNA TGTGCCAGTAGTAGTTTCGGGCGAGAAAGGTACTTC. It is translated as CASSSFGRERYF. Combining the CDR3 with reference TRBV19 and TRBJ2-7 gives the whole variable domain DGGITQSPKYLFRKEGQNVTLSCEQNLNHDAMYWYRQDPGQGLRLIYYSQIVNDFQKGDIAEGYSVSREKKESFPLTVTSAQKNPTAFYLCASSSFGRERYFGPGTRLTVT.

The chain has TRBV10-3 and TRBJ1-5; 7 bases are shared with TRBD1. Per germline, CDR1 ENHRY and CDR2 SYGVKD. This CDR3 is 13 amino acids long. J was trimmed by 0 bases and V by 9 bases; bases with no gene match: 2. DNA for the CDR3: TGTGCCATAGGGGACAGTAGCAATCAGCCCCAGCATTTT. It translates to CAIGDSSNQPQHF.

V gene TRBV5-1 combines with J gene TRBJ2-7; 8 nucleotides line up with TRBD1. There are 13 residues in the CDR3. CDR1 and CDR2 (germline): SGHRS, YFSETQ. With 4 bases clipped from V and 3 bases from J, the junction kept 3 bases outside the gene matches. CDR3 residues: CASSHGQGYEQYF. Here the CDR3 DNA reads TGCGCCAGCAGCCACGGACAGGGCTACGAGCAGTACTTC.

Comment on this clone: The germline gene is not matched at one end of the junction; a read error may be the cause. CDR3 residues: CASSYSNSFGSDLF. The CDR3, as DNA: TGTGCCAGCAGTTACTCGAACTCGTTTGGGTCAGACCTCTTC. This chain uses TRBV6-2 or TRBV6-3 with TRBJ2-7; D remains ambiguous. Germline V gene sequence: CDR1 MNHEY, CDR2 SVGEGT. CDR3 size: 14 residues.

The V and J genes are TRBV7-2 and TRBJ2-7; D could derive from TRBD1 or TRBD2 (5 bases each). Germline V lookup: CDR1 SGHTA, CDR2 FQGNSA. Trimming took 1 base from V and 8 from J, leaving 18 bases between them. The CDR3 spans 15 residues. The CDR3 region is CASSLGSGPTAKQYF. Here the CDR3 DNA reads TGTGCCAGCAGCTTAGGGTCGGGACCTACGGCCAAGCAGTACTTC.

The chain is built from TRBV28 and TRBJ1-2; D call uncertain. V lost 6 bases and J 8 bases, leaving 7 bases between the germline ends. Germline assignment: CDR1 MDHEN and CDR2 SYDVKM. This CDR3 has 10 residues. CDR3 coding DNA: TGTGCCAGCAGCTCCTCCGGCTACACCTTC. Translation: CASSSSGYTF.

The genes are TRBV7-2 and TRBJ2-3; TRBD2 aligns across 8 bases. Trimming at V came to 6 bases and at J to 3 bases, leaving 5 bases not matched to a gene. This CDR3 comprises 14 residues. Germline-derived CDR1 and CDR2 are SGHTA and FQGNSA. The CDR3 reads CASSFSGGTDTQYF. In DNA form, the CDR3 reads TGTGCCAGCAGTTTCTCGGGGGGGACAGATACGCAGTATTTT. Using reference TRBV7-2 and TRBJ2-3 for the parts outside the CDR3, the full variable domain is GAGVSQSPSNKVTEKGKDVELRCDPISGHTALYWYRQSLGQGLEFLIYFQGNSAPDKSGLPSDRFSAERTGGSVSTLTIQRTQQEDSAVYLCASSFSGGTDTQYFGPGTRLTVL.

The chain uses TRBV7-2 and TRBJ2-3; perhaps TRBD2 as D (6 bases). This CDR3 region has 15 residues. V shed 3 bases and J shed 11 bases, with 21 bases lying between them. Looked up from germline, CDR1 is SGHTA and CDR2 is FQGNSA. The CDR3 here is CASSFTRGGPGMQYF. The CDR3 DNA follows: TGTGCCAGCAGCTTTACGCGGGGCGGCCCGGGAATGCAGTATTTT. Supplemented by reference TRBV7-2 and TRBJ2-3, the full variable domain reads GAGVSQSPSNKVTEKGKDVELRCDPISGHTALYWYRQSLGQGLEFLIYFQGNSAPDKSGLPSDRFSAERTGGSVSTLTIQRTQQEDSAVYLCASSFTRGGPGMQYFGPGTRLTVL.

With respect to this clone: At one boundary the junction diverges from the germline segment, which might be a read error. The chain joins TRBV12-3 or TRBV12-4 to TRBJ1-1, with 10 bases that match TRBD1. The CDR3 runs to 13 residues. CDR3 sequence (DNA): TGTGCCAGCACCCCGGGACAGGGGCTGGGACCAAGCTTT. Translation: CASTPGQGLGPSF.

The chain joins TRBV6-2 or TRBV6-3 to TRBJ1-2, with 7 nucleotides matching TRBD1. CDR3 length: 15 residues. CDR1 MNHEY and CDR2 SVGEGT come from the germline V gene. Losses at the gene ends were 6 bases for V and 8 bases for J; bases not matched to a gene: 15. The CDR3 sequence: CASSPQGQKGRGYTF. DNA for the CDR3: TGTGCCAGCAGCCCTCAGGGACAGAAAGGAAGGGGCTACACCTTC.

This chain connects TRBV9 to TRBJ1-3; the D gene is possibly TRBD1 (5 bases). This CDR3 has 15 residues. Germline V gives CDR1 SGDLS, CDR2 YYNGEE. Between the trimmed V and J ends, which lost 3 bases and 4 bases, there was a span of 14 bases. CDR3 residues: CASSEGPGAGNTIYF. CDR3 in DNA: TGTGCCAGCAGCGAGGGACCCGGCGCCGGAAACACCATATATTTT.

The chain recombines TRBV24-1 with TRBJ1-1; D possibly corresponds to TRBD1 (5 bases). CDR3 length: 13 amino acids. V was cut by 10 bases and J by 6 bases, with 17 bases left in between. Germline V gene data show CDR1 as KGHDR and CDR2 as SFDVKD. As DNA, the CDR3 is TGTGCCACACCCAACCTCAGGGATTCTGAAGCTTTCTTT. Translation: CATPNLRDSEAFF.

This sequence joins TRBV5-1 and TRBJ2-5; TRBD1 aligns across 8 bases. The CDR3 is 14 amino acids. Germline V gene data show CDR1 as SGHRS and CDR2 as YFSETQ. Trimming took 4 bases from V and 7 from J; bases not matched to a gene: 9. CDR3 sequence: CASSVGTGLGTQYF. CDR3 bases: TGCGCCAGCAGCGTCGGGACAGGTCTCGGGACCCAGTACTTC.

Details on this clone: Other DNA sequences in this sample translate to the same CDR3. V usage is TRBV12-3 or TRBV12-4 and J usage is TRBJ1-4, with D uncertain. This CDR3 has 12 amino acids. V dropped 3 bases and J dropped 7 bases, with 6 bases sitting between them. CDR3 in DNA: TGTGCCAGCAGTTTTCTGGGTGAAAAACTGTTTTTT. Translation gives CASSFLGEKLFF.

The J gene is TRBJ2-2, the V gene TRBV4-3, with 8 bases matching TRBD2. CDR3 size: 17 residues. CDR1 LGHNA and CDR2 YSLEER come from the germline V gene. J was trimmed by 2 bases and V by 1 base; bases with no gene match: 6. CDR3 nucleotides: TGCGCCAGCAGCCAAGGGAGGCTAGCGGGTAACACCGGGGAGCTGTTTTTT. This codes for CASSQGRLAGNTGELFF.

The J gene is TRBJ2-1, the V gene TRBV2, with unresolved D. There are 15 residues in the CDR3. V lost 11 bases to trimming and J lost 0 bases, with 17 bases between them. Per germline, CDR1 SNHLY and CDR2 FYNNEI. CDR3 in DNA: TGTGCCGCCCAGCAGGAAGTGAGCTCCTACAATGAGCAGTTCTTC. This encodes CAAQQEVSSYNEQFF.

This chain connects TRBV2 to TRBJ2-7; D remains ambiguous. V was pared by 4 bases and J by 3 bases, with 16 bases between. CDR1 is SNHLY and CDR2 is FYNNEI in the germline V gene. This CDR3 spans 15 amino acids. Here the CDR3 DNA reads TGTGCCAGCAGTGTCTTGCCAGGTGGAAACTACGAGCAGTACTTC. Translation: CASSVLPGGNYEQYF.

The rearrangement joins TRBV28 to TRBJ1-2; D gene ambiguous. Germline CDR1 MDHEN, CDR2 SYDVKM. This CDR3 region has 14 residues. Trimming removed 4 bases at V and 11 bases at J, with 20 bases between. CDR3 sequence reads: CASSSTQTHSLYTF. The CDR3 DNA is TGTGCCAGCAGTTCTACCCAAACTCATTCTCTTTACACCTTC.

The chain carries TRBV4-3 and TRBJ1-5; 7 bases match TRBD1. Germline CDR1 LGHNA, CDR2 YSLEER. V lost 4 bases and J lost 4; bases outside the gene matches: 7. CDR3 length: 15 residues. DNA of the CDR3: TGCGCCAGCAGCCCTGGGACAGCGGCTAATCAGCCCCAGCATTTT. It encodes CASSPGTAANQPQHF.

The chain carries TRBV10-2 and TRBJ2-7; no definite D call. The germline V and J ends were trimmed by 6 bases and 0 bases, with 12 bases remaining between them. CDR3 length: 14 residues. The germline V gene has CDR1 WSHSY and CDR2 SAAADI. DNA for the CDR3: TGCGCCAGCAGGATTACTATGAGCTCCTACGAGCAGTACTTC. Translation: CASRITMSSYEQYF.

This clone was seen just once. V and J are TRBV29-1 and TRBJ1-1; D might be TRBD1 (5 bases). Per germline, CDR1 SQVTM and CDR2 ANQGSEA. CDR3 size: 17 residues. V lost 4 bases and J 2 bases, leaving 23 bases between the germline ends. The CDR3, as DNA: TGCAGCGTTGTAGAGGCTTGGGACCCAAATTTAAACACTGAAGCTTTCTTT. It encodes CSVVEAWDPNLNTEAFF.

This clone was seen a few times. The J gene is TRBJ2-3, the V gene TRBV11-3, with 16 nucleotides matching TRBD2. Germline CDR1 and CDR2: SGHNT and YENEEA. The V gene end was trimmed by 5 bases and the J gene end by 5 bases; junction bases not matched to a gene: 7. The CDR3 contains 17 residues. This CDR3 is CASSQGTSGGAGDTQYF. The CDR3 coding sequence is TGTGCCAGCAGCCAAGGGACTAGCGGGGGGGCAGGAGATACGCAGTATTTT.